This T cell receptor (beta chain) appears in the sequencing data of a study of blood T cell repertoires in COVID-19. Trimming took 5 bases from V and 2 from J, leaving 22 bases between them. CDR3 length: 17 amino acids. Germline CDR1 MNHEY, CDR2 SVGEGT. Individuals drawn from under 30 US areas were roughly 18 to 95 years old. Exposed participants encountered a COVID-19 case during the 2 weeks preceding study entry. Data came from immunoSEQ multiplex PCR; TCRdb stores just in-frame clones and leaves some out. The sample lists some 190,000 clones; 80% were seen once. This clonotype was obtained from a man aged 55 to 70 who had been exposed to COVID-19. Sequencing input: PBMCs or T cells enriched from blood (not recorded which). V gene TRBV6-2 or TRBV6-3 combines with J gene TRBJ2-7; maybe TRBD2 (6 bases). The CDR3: CASSLNPAGRRAYEQYF. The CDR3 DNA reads TGTGCCAGCAGTCTGAATCCCGCGGGACGGCGAGCCTACGAGCAGTACTTC.